The sequence of this T cell receptor beta chain was determined in a study of technical replicates of blood from a few donors. Profiling relied on immunoSEQ multiplex PCR, and the TCRdb table lists in-frame clones only, not all of them. The sample includes just under 100,000 clones, around 96% of them seen just once. The count of this clone is one. Germline CDR1 SEHNR, CDR2 FQNEAQ (reference sequence). The length of the CDR3 is 18 residues. V dropped 4 bases and J dropped 0 bases, with 21 bases sitting between them. This TCR was recovered from a human donor in good health. The specimen sequenced was T cells isolated from PBMCs. The chain links TRBV7-9 to TRBJ2-5, with a tentative D call TRBD2 (5 bases). The CDR3 loop reads CASSWAPSGNMYQETQYF. The CDR3 DNA follows: TGTGCCAGCAGCTGGGCCCCATCCGGGAACATGTACCAAGAGACCCAGTACTTC.